Here is one T cell receptor (beta chain) with its context. No antigen is known for it. Per-base qualities were not stored, and no clone one base away is much larger. The record originates from a study of blood T cell repertoires in COVID-19 (dated by TCRdb to 2020 to 2022). Background for the entire study: Samples covering the acute and convalescent phases of COVID-19 were provided by collaborators in the United States, Italy and Spain. Samples were obtained from the ongoing ImmuneRACE study (first 160 participants) and from 1,254 subjects provided by 6 global collaborators. The material from the prospective study consisted of cDNA or gDNA derived from T cells, B-cell-depleted T cells, or PBMCs. The dataset comprised deeply sampled blood TCRbeta repertoires from subjects exposed to, actively infected with, or recovered from COVID-19. Where available, HLA class I and class II types were taken from metadata supplied by the sample provider and were not determined by assay-based typing. Sample metadata almost always included a de-identified subject ID, COVID-19 status, age in years and sex. The repertoires were released in a freely available public database intended as a resource for research on the immune response to SARS-CoV-2. Summary of the overall study and its limitations: The quantity of clinical and demographic metadata differed by source and by participant and was supplied without curation.

One collaborating source in Seattle enrolled patients during active infection and followed them longitudinally through the course of disease. The collaborating institutions used their own protocols to collect whole blood in K2EDTA tubes. For TCRbeta analysis, collaborators shipped samples as frozen whole blood, isolated PBMCs, or DNA extracted from either of those sample types. The immunoSEQ Assay, a bias-controlled multiplex PCR, was used to amplify TCRbeta CDR3 regions from genomic DNA. In the original analysis: Within the assay, amplification of reference gene primers was used to estimate how many nucleated cells each sample contained. Sequence reads were collapsed and filtered to measure the absolute abundance of every unique TCRbeta CDR3 rearrangement. For each sample, productive Simpson clonality was calculated as the square root of Simpson's diversity index over productive rearrangements. TCRdb provides this immuneACCESS table in a form limited to in-frame rearrangements. Some clones are lacking; in checked studies, under half of them reflect an unresolved V gene, and why the rest are absent is not known. V and J calls and clone size are copied from that table; D and trimming were computed from the DNA. Counted in this sample were 250,000 to 400,000 clones; 70% to 90% of them appeared once. The ten most abundant clones make up 1.5% to 2% of the sample.

CDR3 length: 14 amino acids, cysteine to phenylalanine. Only the CDR3 region is kept as DNA, spanning 42 bases read in frame from base 1. V and J lose 4 bases and 4 bases, and a span of 14 bases separates them. As encoded in the germline V gene (reference sequence), CDR1 is SGHNT while CDR2 is YYREEE. This sequence originates from a woman aged 30 to 39 with COVID-19, enrolled during active disease. Sequencing was performed on peripheral blood. The receptor chain draws on TRBV5-4 and TRBJ1-1, with TRBD1 as a weak D call on 5 bases. The CDR3 region reads CASSPGGAATEAFF. Here is the DNA: TGTGCCAGCAGCCCCGGAGGGGCGGCCACTGAAGCTTTCTTT.